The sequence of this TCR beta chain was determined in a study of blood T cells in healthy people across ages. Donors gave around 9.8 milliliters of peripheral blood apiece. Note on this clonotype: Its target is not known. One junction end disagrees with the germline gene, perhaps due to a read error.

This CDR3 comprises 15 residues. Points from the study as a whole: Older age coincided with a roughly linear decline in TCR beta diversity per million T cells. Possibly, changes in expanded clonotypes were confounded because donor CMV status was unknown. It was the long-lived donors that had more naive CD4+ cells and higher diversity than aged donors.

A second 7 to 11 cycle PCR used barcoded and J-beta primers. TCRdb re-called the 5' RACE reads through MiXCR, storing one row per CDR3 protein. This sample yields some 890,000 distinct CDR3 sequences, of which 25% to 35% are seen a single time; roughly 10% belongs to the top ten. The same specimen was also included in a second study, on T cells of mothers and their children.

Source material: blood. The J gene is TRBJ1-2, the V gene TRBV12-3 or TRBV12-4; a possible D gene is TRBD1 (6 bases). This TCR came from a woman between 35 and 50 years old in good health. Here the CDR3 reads CTSRPMDGGYYGYTF. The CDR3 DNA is TGTACCAGCAGACCTATGGACGGGGGCTACTATGGCTACACCTTC.